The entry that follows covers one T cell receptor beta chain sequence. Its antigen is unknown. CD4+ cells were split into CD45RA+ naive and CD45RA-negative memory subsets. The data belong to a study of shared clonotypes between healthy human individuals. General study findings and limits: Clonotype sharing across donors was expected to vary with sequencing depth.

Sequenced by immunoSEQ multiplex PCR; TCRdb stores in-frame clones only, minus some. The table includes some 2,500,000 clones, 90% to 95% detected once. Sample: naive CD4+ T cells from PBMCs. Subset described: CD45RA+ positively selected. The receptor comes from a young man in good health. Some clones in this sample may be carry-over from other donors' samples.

The CDR3 nucleotides read TGTGCCAGCAGCTTAGCTAGTGGAGATACGCAGTATTTT. Translating gives CASSLASGDTQYF. The chain combines TRBV7-9 with TRBJ2-3, with unresolved D. V shed 0 bases and J shed 5 bases, with 6 bases lying between them. The germline V gene has CDR1 SEHNR and CDR2 FQNEAQ (reference sequence). The CDR3 has 13 amino acids.